This is a list of T cell receptor beta chains from one sample in a study of control samples from healthy donors and cancer patients. This table comes from immunoSEQ multiplex PCR, and its TCRdb copy is limited to in-frame clones, with some not included. The sample comprises under 200,000 clones, about 94% of which are singletons, and about 8.5% rests with the top ten. The sequenced material came from blood. Source of these receptors: a woman aged 40 to 50 in good health. CDR3s include the opening cysteine and the closing phenylalanine or tryptophan. The order of the fields is V gene, D gene, CDR3 length, J gene, clone size, CDR3 DNA, CDR3 protein. D genes are given only for firm matches. Size is omitted from some rows. Given values are once, few, many or a class for expanded clones.

v_gene: TRBV5-5; d_gene: .; len: 14; j_gene: TRBJ2-3; abundance: few; CDR3nt: TGTGCCAGCAGCCGGGACTCTAACACAGATACGCAGTATTTT; CDR3aa: CASSRDSNTDTQYF
v_gene: TRBV18; d_gene: .; len: 15; j_gene: TRBJ2-1; abundance: few; CDR3nt: TGTGCCAGCTCACAGCAGGACGGACCGAGGTATGAGCAGTTCTTC; CDR3aa: CASSQQDGPRYEQFF
v_gene: TRBV6-5; d_gene: .; len: 14; j_gene: TRBJ1-1; abundance: .; CDR3nt: TGTGCCAGCAGACCTACCAAGGACGCTCCCGAAGCTTTCTTT; CDR3aa: CASRPTKDAPEAFF
v_gene: TRBV29-1; d_gene: TRBD2; len: 13; j_gene: TRBJ2-3; abundance: .; CDR3nt: TGCAGCGAACAGCGGGAGGGATCAGATACGCAGTATTTT; CDR3aa: CSEQREGSDTQYF
v_gene: TRBV11-2; d_gene: .; len: 13; j_gene: TRBJ2-7; abundance: .; CDR3nt: TGTGCCAGCAGCCACCCTGACAGCTACGAGCAGTACTTC; CDR3aa: CASSHPDSYEQYF
v_gene: TRBV4-3; d_gene: .; len: 14; j_gene: TRBJ2-2; abundance: .; CDR3nt: TGCGCCAGCAGCCAAGTTACGGGGACCGGGGAGCTGTTTTTT; CDR3aa: CASSQVTGTGELFF
v_gene: TRBV5-4; d_gene: TRBD2; len: 14; j_gene: TRBJ2-2; abundance: .; CDR3nt: TGTGCCAGCAGCTTGACTAGCGGGGCCGGGGAGCTGTTTTTT; CDR3aa: CASSLTSGAGELFF
v_gene: TRBV5-1; d_gene: .; len: 12; j_gene: TRBJ2-3; abundance: .; CDR3nt: TGCGCCAGCAGCTTAACTTTGGATACGCAGTATTTT; CDR3aa: CASSLTLDTQYF
v_gene: TRBV30; d_gene: .; len: 13; j_gene: TRBJ1-3; abundance: .; CDR3nt: TGTGCCTGGACCACGGGGTCGGGAAACACCATATATTTT; CDR3aa: CAWTTGSGNTIYF
v_gene: TRBV4-3; d_gene: TRBD1; len: 17; j_gene: TRBJ1-4; abundance: .; CDR3nt: TGCGCCAGCAGCCACCAGGGGGGCGGGGCTCCGAATGAAAAACTGTTTTTT; CDR3aa: CASSHQGGGAPNEKLFF
v_gene: TRBV19; d_gene: TRBD1; len: 15; j_gene: TRBJ1-1; abundance: .; CDR3nt: TGTGCCAGTAGTATCGGGACAGGCTGGGGCACTGAAGCTTTCTTT; CDR3aa: CASSIGTGWGTEAFF
v_gene: TRBV7-9; d_gene: TRBD1; len: 16; j_gene: TRBJ2-7; abundance: .; CDR3nt: TGTGCCAGCAGCTTGGTTTTTAGTCAGGGGGCCTACGAGCAGTACTTC; CDR3aa: CASSLVFSQGAYEQYF
v_gene: TRBV6-5; d_gene: .; len: 15; j_gene: TRBJ2-1; abundance: .; CDR3nt: TGTGCCAGCAGTTACTCGAGCAGGGAAGGCAATGAGCAGTTCTTC; CDR3aa: CASSYSSREGNEQFF
v_gene: TRBV5-4; d_gene: .; len: 13; j_gene: TRBJ1-4; abundance: .; CDR3nt: TGTGCCAGCAGCACCGGGACGGATGAAAAACTGTTTTTT; CDR3aa: CASSTGTDEKLFF
v_gene: TRBV6-5; d_gene: .; len: 14; j_gene: TRBJ2-5; abundance: .; CDR3nt: TGTGCCAGCAGCCTGACGTATTCACAAGAGACCCAGTACTTC; CDR3aa: CASSLTYSQETQYF
v_gene: TRBV29-1; d_gene: .; len: 13; j_gene: TRBJ1-1; abundance: once; CDR3nt: TGCAGCGTTGTATCGGCGTCCGACACTGAAGCTTTCTTT; CDR3aa: CSVVSASDTEAFF
v_gene: TRBV27; d_gene: .; len: 15; j_gene: TRBJ1-2; abundance: once; CDR3nt: TGTGCCAGCAGTTACCACCAGGGGACTAACTATGGCTACACCTTC; CDR3aa: CASSYHQGTNYGYTF
v_gene: TRBV4-2; d_gene: .; len: 12; j_gene: TRBJ1-2; abundance: .; CDR3nt: TGTGCCAGCAGCCAAGATTTGGAAGGCTACACCTTC; CDR3aa: CASSQDLEGYTF
v_gene: TRBV7-2; d_gene: .; len: 13; j_gene: TRBJ2-7; abundance: .; CDR3nt: TGTGCCAGCAGCTTTGATTTCTTCGCGGCCGAGTACTTC; CDR3aa: CASSFDFFAAEYF
v_gene: TRBV10-1; d_gene: .; len: 14; j_gene: TRBJ1-1; abundance: .; CDR3nt: TGCGCCAGCAGTCCGGGTCCAGGGAACACTGAAGCTTTCTTT; CDR3aa: CASSPGPGNTEAFF
v_gene: TRBV28; d_gene: .; len: 14; j_gene: TRBJ1-2; abundance: .; CDR3nt: TGTGCCAGCAGTTCGACAGGAATGAAGGAAGGCTACACCTTC; CDR3aa: CASSSTGMKEGYTF
v_gene: TRBV6-2/TRBV6-3; d_gene: .; len: 14; j_gene: TRBJ2-5; abundance: once; CDR3nt: TGTGCCAGCATCCCCCTGGCGGATCGGGAGACCCAGTACTTC; CDR3aa: CASIPLADRETQYF
v_gene: TRBV5-1; d_gene: .; len: 12; j_gene: TRBJ1-2; abundance: .; CDR3nt: TGCGCCAGCAGCTTGGGGACGCATGGCTACACCTTC; CDR3aa: CASSLGTHGYTF
v_gene: TRBV28; d_gene: .; len: 15; j_gene: TRBJ1-6; abundance: .; CDR3nt: TGTGCCTACCGTCCGGGGGGCAATGGGAATTCACCCCTCCACTTT; CDR3aa: CAYRPGGNGNSPLHF
v_gene: TRBV4-1; d_gene: TRBD2; len: 16; j_gene: TRBJ2-3; abundance: .; CDR3nt: TGCGCCAGCAGCCAAGGGCTAGCGGGGAGCACAGATACGCAGTATTTT; CDR3aa: CASSQGLAGSTDTQYF
v_gene: TRBV7-9; d_gene: .; len: 14; j_gene: TRBJ2-5; abundance: .; CDR3nt: TGTGCCAGCAGCTTAGATCTAGACCAAGAGACCCAGTACTTC; CDR3aa: CASSLDLDQETQYF
v_gene: TRBV6-6; d_gene: TRBD1; len: 17; j_gene: TRBJ1-2; abundance: .; CDR3nt: TGTGCCAGCAGTCTTATAAGACAGGGGGGAAGCTTTTTAGGCTACACCTTC; CDR3aa: CASSLIRQGGSFLGYTF
v_gene: TRBV6-2/TRBV6-3; d_gene: TRBD1; len: 14; j_gene: TRBJ1-5; abundance: .; CDR3nt: TGTGCCAGCAGATACGGACAGGGCAATCAGCCCCAGCATTTT; CDR3aa: CASRYGQGNQPQHF
v_gene: TRBV10-3; d_gene: .; len: 14; j_gene: TRBJ1-2; abundance: .; CDR3nt: TGTGCCATCACACCCGCGGGGTCAGAGACAGGCTACACCTTC; CDR3aa: CAITPAGSETGYTF
v_gene: TRBV10-3; d_gene: TRBD1; len: 14; j_gene: TRBJ1-1; abundance: .; CDR3nt: TGTGCCATCAGACGGGACAGGGGGCGAATTGAAGCTTTCTTT; CDR3aa: CAIRRDRGRIEAFF
v_gene: TRBV20-1; d_gene: .; len: 11; j_gene: TRBJ2-3; abundance: .; CDR3nt: TGCAGTGTGCGGGGCACAGATACGCAGTATTTT; CDR3aa: CSVRGTDTQYF
v_gene: TRBV6-5; d_gene: .; len: 13; j_gene: TRBJ1-4; abundance: .; CDR3nt: TGTGCCAGCAGTCGGACCCGTAATGAAAAACTGTTTTTT; CDR3aa: CASSRTRNEKLFF
v_gene: TRBV6-5; d_gene: TRBD1; len: 14; j_gene: TRBJ2-7; abundance: once; CDR3nt: TGTGCCAGCACCCCGACAGGGTCAACCTACGAGCAGTACTTC; CDR3aa: CASTPTGSTYEQYF
v_gene: TRBV5-4; d_gene: .; len: 18; j_gene: TRBJ1-3; abundance: .; CDR3nt: TGTGCCAGCAGCTTGGTCGGGGGCGGGGGGAGCTCTGGAAACACCATATATTTT; CDR3aa: CASSLVGGGGSSGNTIYF
v_gene: TRBV25-1; d_gene: .; len: 16; j_gene: TRBJ1-2; abundance: .; CDR3nt: TGTGCCAGCAGTGAACGGGATCAGGGGTTTAGCTATGGCTACACCTTC; CDR3aa: CASSERDQGFSYGYTF
v_gene: TRBV30; d_gene: TRBD1; len: 15; j_gene: TRBJ1-1; abundance: .; CDR3nt: TGTGCCTGGGAGCCCTTGGGACAGGGGCGCACTGAAGCTTTCTTT; CDR3aa: CAWEPLGQGRTEAFF
v_gene: TRBV2; d_gene: .; len: 13; j_gene: TRBJ2-7; abundance: .; CDR3nt: TGTGCCAGCAGCCCGGGGACACAACGCGAGCAGTACTTC; CDR3aa: CASSPGTQREQYF
v_gene: TRBV7-2; d_gene: .; len: 17; j_gene: TRBJ2-2; abundance: .; CDR3nt: TGTGCCAGCAGCTTAGCTACGTTGGCGGCCAGGGCCGGGGAGCTGTTTTTT; CDR3aa: CASSLATLAARAGELFF